Below, 17 T cell receptor beta chains from the same sample are listed, as sequenced in a study of human T cells and chemical hapten exposure. Time point in this sample: patch test 3, about 24 weeks after DPC sensitization. Treatment of the sample: therapeutic diphenylcyclopropenone sensitization with weekly scalp DPC. TCRdb independently ran MiXCR on the RACE reads; one entry per CDR3 protein. The sample consists of more than 100,000 distinct CDR3 sequences, approximately 10% of them appearing once. The starting material was whole blood, obtained in connection with sensitization to the hapten diphenylcyclopropenone (DPC). These receptors were collected from a woman in her fifties or sixties with alopecia areata. Some clones in this sample may be carry-over from other donors' samples.

The sample holds many counts of this clonotype. The rearrangement links TRBV5-6 to TRBJ2-7, with a weak D call TRBD1 (5 bases). Trimming shortened V by 0 bases and J by 6 bases, and 13 bases separated the two germline ends. There are 14 residues in the CDR3. The germline gives CDR1 SGHDT, CDR2 YYEEEE. The CDR3: CASSLGQGSGEQYF. Here the CDR3 DNA reads TGTGCCAGCAGCTTGGGCCAGGGATCAGGCGAGCAGTACTTC.

The CDR3 DNA follows: TGCAGCGTTGAGTCGGGTGCGGGATCCTTACGTCGCGAGCAGTACTTC. Translated: CSVESGAGSLRREQYF. The chain joins TRBV29-1 to TRBJ2-7; tentatively, D is TRBD2 (6 bases). Trimming removed 3 bases from V and 6 bases from J, with 24 bases in between. Germline V CDR1 and CDR2: SQVTM, ANQGSEA. The CDR3 loop spans 16 amino acids.

CDR3 sequence reads: CASSHRTGTYEQYF. In nucleotides, the CDR3 is TGCGCCAGCAGCCATAGGACAGGGACCTACGAGCAGTACTTC. The chain is built from TRBV4-1 and TRBJ2-7, with 8 positions matching TRBD1. This CDR3 contains 14 residues. Germline-derived CDR1 and CDR2 are MGHRA and YSYEKL. J lost 2 bases, V lost 3 bases, and 3 bases had no gene match.

This sequence joins TRBV4-1 and TRBJ1-1, with D unresolved. The CDR3 loop spans 16 amino acids. The germline V gene encodes CDR1 MGHRA and CDR2 YSYEKL. The ends were cut back, 4 bases at V and 8 bases at J, with 23 bases in the middle. The CDR3 here is CASSLFGIKADMEAFF. CDR3 DNA: TGCGCCAGCAGCCTTTTCGGAATCAAAGCGGATATGGAAGCTTTCTTT.

This clonotype appeared many times. This chain joins TRBV3-1 and TRBJ2-5; D ambiguous. Germline CDR1 LGHDT, CDR2 YNNKEL (reference sequence). The V end was cut by 4 bases, the J end by 5 bases, with 8 bases between. The CDR3 extends over 12 amino acids. The CDR3 loop is CASSPQEETQYF. CDR3 in DNA: TGTGCCAGCAGCCCGCAGGAGGAGACCCAGTACTTC.

V is TRBV27 and J is TRBJ1-2; a weak D match, TRBD1 (5 bases). V was shortened by 2 bases and J by 0 bases, with 13 bases between the two germline ends. Germline CDR1 reads MNHEY; CDR2 reads SMNVEV (reference sequence). CDR3 size: 16 residues. CDR3 amino acids: CASSLRGIPSNYGYTF. The DNA of the CDR3 is TGTGCCAGCAGTTTAAGGGGCATCCCCTCTAACTATGGCTACACCTTC.

In its sample, this clonotype was seen a few times. The V call is TRBV6-5, the J call TRBJ1-6; 10 bases match TRBD1. Losses at the gene ends were 0 bases for V and 6 bases for J; bases not matched to a gene: 5. The length of the CDR3 is 17 residues. The germline V gene has CDR1 MNHEY and CDR2 SVGAGI. The CDR3 nucleotides are TGTGCCAGCAGTTACTCGGGGACAGGGGAGTTTAATTCACCCCTCCACTTT. Protein: CASSYSGTGEFNSPLHF.

This clonotype was found many times. The chain recombines TRBV14 with TRBJ2-2; the D is unclear. Germline lookup yields CDR1 SGHDN and CDR2 FVKESK. The CDR3 covers 14 residues. Trimming removed 5 bases from V and 0 bases from J, with 7 bases in between. CDR3 DNA sequence: TGTGCCAGCAGCGTCCTCGCGAACACCGGGGAGCTGTTTTTT. It encodes CASSVLANTGELFF. Full variable domain (rest looked up from reference TRBV14 and TRBJ2-2): EAGVTQFPSHSVIEKGQTVTLRCDPISGHDNLYWYRRVMGKEIKFLLHFVKESKQDESGMPNNRFLAERTGGTYSTLKVQPAELEDSGVYFCASSVLANTGELFFGEGSRLTVL.

This clonotype has a handful of counts. J is TRBJ1-3 and V is TRBV12-3 or TRBV12-4; D uncertain. V lost 4 bases to trimming and J lost 0 bases, with 13 bases between them. This CDR3 is built from 16 residues. CDR3 amino acids: CASSSTELLSGNTIYF. As DNA, the CDR3 is TGTGCCAGCAGTTCCACCGAGCTACTCTCTGGAAACACCATATATTTT.

The rearrangement uses TRBV7-8 and TRBJ2-7, with TRBD2 as a possible D gene (6 bases). The germline CDR1 and CDR2 sequences are SGHVS and FQNEAQ. The CDR3 is 13 residues long. V shed 5 bases and J shed 6 bases, with 14 bases lying between them. The CDR3 is CASSSGFSGEQYF. The CDR3 nucleotides read TGTGCCAGCAGCAGTGGTTTTAGCGGCGAGCAGTACTTC.

The rearrangement joins TRBV12-3 or TRBV12-4 to TRBJ1-2, with a tentative D call TRBD1 (6 bases). V lost 5 bases and J 7 bases, leaving 17 bases between the germline ends. This CDR3 spans 14 amino acids. The CDR3 spells CASSVRGWDSGYTF. CDR3 DNA: TGTGCCAGCAGTGTCAGGGGCTGGGACTCTGGCTACACCTTC.

The rearrangement uses TRBV12-3 or TRBV12-4 and TRBJ1-2, with 7 bases identical to TRBD1. The CDR3 sequence is 14 residues long. V gave up 5 bases and J gave up 6 bases; unmatched junction bases: 9. As DNA, the CDR3 is TGTGCCAGCAGTACCAGGGGGTCAAGGGATGGCTACACCTTC. This sequence encodes CASSTRGSRDGYTF.

In this sample, this clonotype turned up a few times. The rearrangement links TRBV30 to TRBJ2-7, with D unresolved. Per the germline V gene, CDR1 is GTSNPN and CDR2 is SVGIG (reference sequence). Trimming pared 3 bases from V and 2 bases from J, leaving 8 bases between. The CDR3 spans 12 residues. The chain's CDR3 is CAWRRATYEQYF. Written as DNA, the CDR3 is TGTGCCTGGAGACGTGCCACCTACGAGCAGTACTTC.

This clonotype occurred many times. The chain links TRBV5-1 to TRBJ2-3; possible D gene TRBD1, 7 bases. The CDR3 extends over 14 amino acids. V was clipped by 3 bases and J by 2 bases, with 10 bases between them. Germline V lookup: CDR1 SGHRS, CDR2 YFSETQ. The CDR3 DNA follows: TGCGCCAGCAGCTCAGGGGGGCACACAGATACGCAGTATTTT. Translated, it gives CASSSGGHTDTQYF.

This clonotype has a handful of counts. The chain carries TRBV6-5 and TRBJ2-5; D call uncertain. The V and J ends lost 8 bases and 7 bases respectively, with 14 bases between them. Germline V gene data show CDR1 as MNHEY and CDR2 as SVGAGI. The CDR3 contains 12 residues. The CDR3 region is CASGVLTGTQYF. CDR3 in DNA: TGTGCCAGCGGGGTTCTCACCGGGACCCAGTACTTC.

The chain couples TRBV29-1 to TRBJ2-6, with unresolved D. CDR1 and CDR2 (germline): SQVTM, ANQGSEA. This CDR3 region has 14 residues. The germline V and J ends were trimmed by 4 bases and 4 bases, with 11 bases remaining between them. The CDR3 sequence: CSVANGSGANVLTF. The CDR3 region has the DNA TGCAGCGTTGCAAATGGCTCAGGGGCCAACGTCCTGACTTTC.

This clonotype appeared a few times. The chain joins TRBV7-9 to TRBJ2-3; a possible D gene is TRBD2 (5 bases). The CDR3 consists of 13 residues. V was cut by 1 base and J by 7 bases, with 9 bases left in between. CDR1 and CDR2 from the germline V gene are SEHNR and FQNEAQ (reference sequence). Written as DNA, the CDR3 is TGTGCCAGCAGCTTAGGGACTCCCAATACGCAGTATTTT. This translates into CASSLGTPNTQYF.